This T cell receptor beta chain is drawn from a study of T cell changes during pregnancy in multiple sclerosis. The ends lost 5 bases at V and 6 bases at J; junction bases unmatched: 11. CDR1 and CDR2 (germline): SEHNR, FQNEAQ (reference sequence). CDR3 size: 15 residues. Some clones are missing from TCRdb's copy, which holds only in-frame ones; the method was immunoSEQ multiplex PCR. Counted here are 90,000 or so clones, over 80% occurring once; the ten biggest clones make up around 3.3%. The material was PBMCs, obtained in the first trimester of pregnancy. J is TRBJ2-3 and V is TRBV7-9; 7 nucleotides align to TRBD2. The sequence was obtained from a female donor in good health, serving as a control in a pregnancy study. Some clones in this sample may be carry-over from other donors' samples. The CDR3 coding sequence is TGTGCCAGCAGCCCATTAGCGGGCCCTCGGGATACGCAGTATTTT. Translation gives CASSPLAGPRDTQYF.